The entry below describes one T cell receptor beta chain. No cognate antigen has been identified for it. Per-nucleotide qualities are absent, and no much larger clonotype sits a single base away. The CDR3 runs 16 amino acids, cysteine and phenylalanine included. The sequence is cut down to CDR3 DNA, 48 bases in frame from base 1. The CDR1 and CDR2 encoded by the germline V gene are SGHRS and YFSETQ. V lost 3 bases and J lost 0 bases, and the count of bases not matched to a germline gene is 5. The sample originates from a study of T cell repertoires in cytomegalovirus infection (dated by TCRdb to the late 2010s). Background on the whole study: Donor HLA type was relevant to the analysis, as public TCR beta signatures indicated carriage of CMV infection together with the matching HLA type. Paper-wide results and their limitations: In both this cohort and an independent cohort of some 380 donors, the cumulative frequency of public TCR beta family members distinguished carriers of CMV infection plus the relevant HLA type. The ex vivo response was dominated by HLA-C-restricted CMV-specific TCR beta clonotypes, which also provided the single most frequent clonotype in two of eight donors.

Sequencing relied on an Illumina HiSeq 1500. The public reads were reprocessed in TCRdb via fastp at Q25 and MiXCR, keeping in-frame beta chains. CDR3 protein sequences are deduplicated, and each keeps its most common genes and DNA. The table for this sample lists 170,000 or so distinct CDR3 sequences; about 18% of them were counted only once. Clones ranked in the top ten supply around 27% of the sample. This sequence originates from a human donor in good health (CMV status not recorded). Some clones in this sample may be carry-over from other donors' samples. The sequenced sample was CD8+ T cells from PBMCs. The chain is encoded by TRBV5-1 joined to TRBJ2-7; TRBD1 lines up with 11 middle nucleotides. Read as DNA, the sequence is TGCGCCAGCAGCTGGGGGGACAGGGGGAGCTCCTACGAGCAGTACTTC. The resulting protein is CASSWGDRGSSYEQYF. When the CDR3 is completed using the reference TRBV5-1 and TRBJ2-7 genes on either side, the full variable domain is KAGVTQTPRYLIKTRGQQVTLSCSPISGHRSVSWYQQTPGQGLQFLFEYFSETQRNKGNFPGRFSGRQFSNSRSEMNVSTLELGDSALYLCASSWGDRGSSYEQYFGPGTRLTVT.